This TCR beta chain was captured by sequencing in a study of CD8 T cells in ankylosing spondylitis (TCRdb year 2017). For the study in its entirety: The study set out to find disease-linked TCR variants by profiling T cell receptor beta repertoires in ankylosing spondylitis patients and healthy donors. The full study cohort was made up of 25 to 30 ankylosing spondylitis patients and approximately 100 healthy donors. Peripheral blood was sampled, and synovial fluid was also collected from ankylosing spondylitis patients.

Results and caveats for the whole study, not just this receptor: A TCR beta motif of 8 or 9 highly homologous amino acid variants appeared characteristic of blood from ankylosing spondylitis patients. Some TCR beta motif variants had previously been reported in synovial fluid and blood of reactive arthritis patients, which suggested common disease-initiation mechanisms. The disease-linked clones were reported as significantly enriched in matched synovial fluid samples from ankylosing spondylitis patients. The disease-linked clones showed a CD8+ phenotype and occurred at relatively low frequencies in peripheral blood.

The sequencer was an Illumina HiSeq 2500. Quantitative 5'-RACE with molecular barcodes was the method used to prepare the TCR beta libraries. Concerning the study's data processing: Disease-linked TCR variants were identified with a new computational method built on a probabilistic model of VDJ rearrangement. The public reads were reanalyzed by TCRdb: fastp trimming at Q25, MiXCR alignment, in-frame beta chains only. Rows merge per CDR3 protein into single entries with the most common DNA and genes. The V and J calls were not made by the authors but by TCRdb's processing. Across this sample there are around 140,000 distinct CDR3 sequences, with approximately 17% seen only once. The top ten hold roughly a third of the sample. Comments on this clonotype: Its antigen remains undetermined. The record has no base qualities; no much larger clone is one base away.

The CDR3, cysteine through phenylalanine, is 17 amino acids long. Only the CDR3 DNA stays, 51 bases, in frame from base 1. Deletion took 4 bases off V and 2 bases off J, with a span of 21 bases between the germline ends. The CDR1 and CDR2 encoded by the germline V gene (reference sequence) are SEHNR and FQNEAQ. This sequence uses TRBV7-9 and TRBJ2-7; the D region possibly corresponds to TRBD1 (6 bases align). This sequence originates from a male donor with ankylosing spondylitis. Material: blood, either unsorted or a sorted T cell fraction (not recorded which). DNA sequence: TGTGCCAGCAGCTCGCGGGTCGGAGCAGGGGATACCTACGAGCAGTACTTC. Its translation is CASSSRVGAGDTYEQYF.